These T cell receptor beta chains were read from a single sample in a study of blood T cells in healthy people across ages. A single record per CDR3 protein comes from TCRdb applying MiXCR to the 5' RACE reads. In the table there are some 1.8 million distinct CDR3 sequences, 35% to 50% of which are singletons. The specimen was blood. Every receptor here comes from a human donor in good health. The CDR3 runs from the conserved cysteine through the conserved F or W. D genes are given only for firm matches. Clone size is stated in some rows and not others, as once, few, many or a class when expanded.

V gene,clone size,D gene,J gene,CDR3 protein,CDR3 DNA
TRBV6-6,.,TRBD1,TRBJ1-1,CASRTWPPGGSNTEAFF,TGTGCCAGCAGAACATGGCCACCAGGGGGCTCGAACACTGAAGCTTTCTTT
TRBV24-1,.,.,TRBJ2-3,CATSPGTDTQYF,TGTGCCACCAGCCCCGGGACAGATACGCAGTATTTT
TRBV4-3,.,.,TRBJ2-5,CASSQGRGRQETQYF,TGCGCCAGCAGCCAAGGGCGAGGGCGCCAAGAGACCCAGTACTTC
TRBV7-6,few,.,TRBJ2-7,CASSIQRFSYEQYF,TGTGCCAGCAGCATTCAGAGATTCTCCTACGAGCAGTACTTC
TRBV7-2,many,.,TRBJ2-1,CASSPWGGVDNEQFF,TGTGCCAGCAGCCCTTGGGGGGGCGTAGACAATGAGCAGTTCTTC
TRBV20-1,.,TRBD1,TRBJ1-2,CSATPGQGYGHTF,TGCAGTGCTACACCGGGACAGGGGTATGGCCACACCTTC
TRBV2,once,.,TRBJ1-5,CASSDGPDQPQHF,TGTGCCAGCAGTGACGGGCCGGATCAGCCCCAGCATTTT
TRBV7-8,.,.,TRBJ2-2,CASSLGRHTGELFF,TGTGCCAGCAGCTTAGGAAGGCACACCGGGGAGCTGTTTTTT
TRBV5-1,few,TRBD1,TRBJ1-2,CASSIGQGASYGYTF,TGCGCCAGCAGCATTGGACAGGGGGCGAGCTATGGCTACACCTTC
TRBV12-3/TRBV12-4,.,TRBD2,TRBJ2-3,CASGWVAGGLYSGSDTQYF,TGTGCCAGCGGTTGGGTAGCGGGGGGGTTATATTCAGGTTCAGATACGCAGTATTTT
TRBV20-1,.,.,TRBJ1-1,CSAPRRNTEAFF,TGCAGTGCGCCCCGCCGGAACACTGAAGCTTTCTTT
TRBV2,.,.,TRBJ1-2,CASSEVLVGTNYGYTF,TGTGCCAGCAGTGAAGTCCTGGTAGGGACTAACTATGGCTACACCTTC
TRBV12-3/TRBV12-4,many,.,TRBJ1-2,CASSLTGTNYGYTF,TGTGCCAGCAGCTTAACAGGCACCAACTATGGCTACACCTTC
TRBV5-5,.,.,TRBJ1-2,CASTEQGYGYTF,TGTGCCAGCACTGAACAGGGCTATGGCTACACCTTC
TRBV6-5,few,.,TRBJ2-7,CASSYSGWRGPTPYEQYF,TGTGCCAGCAGTTACTCGGGTTGGCGGGGGCCCACTCCCTACGAGCAGTACTTC
TRBV6-2/TRBV6-3,few,.,TRBJ2-7,CASSPGVASVVYEQYF,TGTGCCAGCAGTCCTGGGGTGGCCTCGGTGGTCTACGAGCAGTACTTC
TRBV12-3/TRBV12-4,few,.,TRBJ2-1,CASSVTGPSNEQFF,TGTGCCAGCAGTGTCACGGGACCCAGCAATGAGCAGTTCTTC
TRBV19,.,TRBD2,TRBJ2-1,CASSSLTSGGLFEQFF,TGTGCCAGTAGTTCCCTAACTAGCGGGGGCTTGTTTGAGCAGTTCTTC
TRBV5-1,many,.,TRBJ2-3,CASSLVGLTNERQYF,TGCGCCAGCAGCTTGGTAGGACTAACCAACGAAAGGCAGTATTTT
TRBV13,once,TRBD2,TRBJ2-1,CASSLGARGGNGQFF,TGTGCCAGCAGCTTAGGAGCGCGGGGGGGCAATGGGCAGTTCTTC
TRBV6-1,.,.,TRBJ1-5,CASGQGLNQPQHF,TGTGCCAGCGGTCAGGGACTCAATCAGCCCCAGCATTTT
TRBV7-9,.,.,TRBJ2-2,CASSQNTGSTGELFF,TGTGCCAGCAGCCAGAACACAGGGAGCACCGGGGAGCTGTTTTTT
TRBV10-3,.,.,TRBJ2-7,CAISESWGDEQYF,TGTGCCATCAGTGAGTCGTGGGGGGACGAGCAGTACTTC
TRBV27,few,.,TRBJ1-2,CASSRRRGDGYTF,TGTGCCAGCAGCCGGAGGCGGGGAGATGGCTACACCTTC
TRBV20-1,.,TRBD1,TRBJ1-1,CSAPSRQGDSPEAFF,TGCAGTGCCCCCTCCCGACAGGGGGATTCCCCTGAAGCTTTCTTT
TRBV20-1,many,.,TRBJ2-7,CSARDPGREQYF,TGCAGTGCTAGAGATCCGGGGCGAGAGCAGTACTTC
TRBV4-1,.,.,TRBJ2-7,CASSHAEGISYEQYF,TGCGCCAGCAGCCACGCGGAGGGGATCTCCTACGAGCAGTACTTC
TRBV2,.,.,TRBJ2-1,CASIENNEQFF,TGTGCCAGCATAGAGAACAATGAGCAGTTCTTC
TRBV7-2,few,TRBD1,TRBJ1-2,CASSLNRGEGYTF,TGTGCCAGCAGCTTAAACAGGGGGGAAGGCTACACCTTC
TRBV7-2,.,.,TRBJ2-4,CASSLHRGLGNIQYF,TGTGCCAGCAGCTTACACCGGGGGCTCGGAAACATTCAGTACTTC
TRBV2,.,.,TRBJ1-5,CASSGSRGSNQPQHF,TGTGCCAGCAGCGGAAGTAGGGGAAGCAATCAGCCCCAGCATTTT
TRBV7-2,.,TRBD2,TRBJ2-3,CASSLAGTSGSTDTQYF,TGTGCCAGCAGCTTAGCCGGGACTAGCGGATCCACAGATACGCAGTATTTT
TRBV5-1,.,.,TRBJ2-4,CASSLAFQEGGEQYF,TGCGCCAGCAGCTTGGCCTTTCAGGAGGGAGGAGAGCAGTACTTC
TRBV7-9,.,.,TRBJ2-3,CAIRTDTQYF,TGTGCCATAAGGACAGATACGCAGTATTTT
TRBV5-1,once,TRBD1,TRBJ2-7,CASSTDRVPYEQYF,TGCGCCAGCAGTACGGACAGGGTTCCCTACGAGCAGTACTTC
TRBV5-1,.,.,TRBJ1-2,CASRAGPNYGYTF,TGCGCCAGCAGGGCAGGACCTAACTATGGCTACACCTTC
TRBV4-3,.,.,TRBJ1-6,CTSSQAVSSYNSPLHF,TGCACCAGCAGCCAAGCCGTCAGCTCCTATAATTCACCCCTCCACTTT
TRBV7-3,once,.,TRBJ2-1,CASSLGGASYNGRFF,TGTGCCAGCAGCTTAGGGGGGGCCTCCTACAATGGGCGGTTCTTC
TRBV7-2,.,.,TRBJ2-7,CASSRVREQYF,TGTGCCAGCAGCCGGGTGAGGGAGCAGTACTTC
TRBV27,.,TRBD2,TRBJ2-7,CASRRPGTSDSYEQYF,TGTGCCAGCAGAAGGCCCGGGACTAGCGACTCCTACGAGCAGTACTTC
TRBV15,few,TRBD1,TRBJ1-2,CATSRGQVTGDAYGYTF,TGTGCCACCAGCAGAGGCCAGGTCACAGGGGACGCTTATGGCTACACCTTC
TRBV10-3,.,.,TRBJ2-3,CAISGPTFTDTQYF,TGTGCCATCAGTGGACCAACTTTCACGGATACGCAGTATTTT
TRBV14,.,.,TRBJ1-2,CASSPSGRGVGGYTF,TGTGCCAGCAGCCCCTCCGGACGGGGGGTAGGAGGCTACACCTTC
TRBV19,.,.,TRBJ2-1,CASSIGLHGVNEQFF,TGTGCCAGTAGTATAGGGTTGCACGGGGTCAATGAGCAGTTCTTC
TRBV3-1,few,TRBD1,TRBJ2-1,CASSQADRAHNEQFF,TGTGCCAGCAGCCAGGCGGACAGGGCCCACAATGAGCAGTTCTTC
TRBV20-1,.,TRBD2,TRBJ2-3,CSASGEREGTDTQYF,TGCAGTGCCAGTGGGGAGCGGGAGGGCACAGATACGCAGTATTTT
TRBV5-1,few,.,TRBJ2-4,CASSLGGTDVQYF,TGCGCCAGCAGCTTAGGAGGGACGGACGTGCAGTACTTC
TRBV20-1,few,TRBD1,TRBJ2-5,CSARDFGQVQETQYF,TGCAGTGCTAGAGACTTCGGACAGGTACAAGAGACCCAGTACTTC
TRBV4-1,few,.,TRBJ2-7,CASSPGLRGEQYF,TGCGCCAGCAGCCCCGGGTTGAGGGGCGAGCAGTACTTC